This TCR beta chain comes out of a study of T cell responses to AZD1222 COVID-19 vaccine. Study-level results: The number of AZD1222 recipients seropositive at baseline was only 5 to 7. The reported proportion of spike-specific TCRs targeting unmutated variant regions was nearly half.

In the case of this clone: Its antigen is as yet unknown.

Sequencing was performed with immunoSEQ multiplex PCR; in TCRdb, only in-frame clones are kept and a portion is missing. The repertoire includes roughly 120,000 clones, roughly 87% of them detected once, and about 1.2% sits in the top ten. Germline loops: CDR1 SGHRS, CDR2 YFSETQ. V dropped 4 bases and J dropped 3 bases, with 13 bases sitting between them. The length of the CDR3 is 15 residues. The genes are TRBV5-1 and TRBJ2-2, with no clear D. The specimen was peripheral blood, collected on day 0 of AZD1222 vaccination. This sequence originates from an adult in good health. The DNA for the CDR3 is TGCGCCAGCAGCAACGGACCGACGTACACCGGGGAGCTGTTTTTT. Encoded protein: CASSNGPTYTGELFF.